These 13 T cell receptor beta chains were sequenced from one sample in a study of blood T cell repertoires in COVID-19. Measured with immunoSEQ multiplex PCR; TCRdb has only the in-frame clones, and not every one. Of 250,000 to 300,000 clones in the sample, roughly 91% were seen once. Specimen: PBMCs or T cells enriched from blood (not recorded which). Receptors were obtained from a woman aged 35 to 49 with acute COVID-19.

The V call is TRBV19, the J call TRBJ1-2; D is unclear. Germline values: CDR1 LNHDA, CDR2 SQIVND (reference sequence). The CDR3 runs to 12 residues. Trimming cost V 9 bases and J 1 base, with 9 bases left between them. CDR3 DNA sequence: TGTGCCAGCCTAGGATTTAACTATGGCTACACCTTC. The encoded protein is CASLGFNYGYTF. The full variable domain, with the rest looked up from reference TRBV19 and TRBJ1-2, is DGGITQSPKYLFRKEGQNVTLSCEQNLNHDAMYWYRQDPGQGLRLIYYSQIVNDFQKGDIAEGYSVSREKKESFPLTVTSAQKNPTAFYLCASLGFNYGYTFGSGTRLTVV.

This chain connects TRBV28 to TRBJ2-3, with 8 bases aligning to TRBD1. The CDR3 runs to 14 residues. CDR1 is MDHEN and CDR2 is SYDVKM in the germline V gene. Trimming cost V 8 bases and J 5 bases; bases outside gene matches: 9. The CDR3 nucleotides read TGTGCCAGCTCGTTAGGACAGGGCGTAGATACGCAGTATTTT. Amino acid sequence: CASSLGQGVDTQYF.

This sequence joins TRBV4-3 and TRBJ2-7, with 13 positions matching TRBD2. CDR1 LGHNA and CDR2 YSLEER come from the germline V gene. J gave up 1 base and V 3 bases, and 3 bases lay outside the gene matches. The CDR3 totals 16 residues. The CDR3 is CASSQGLAGYSYEQYF. As DNA, the CDR3 is TGCGCCAGCAGCCAGGGACTAGCGGGATATTCCTACGAGCAGTACTTC.

The count of this clone is one. The chain uses TRBV2 and TRBJ2-2, with unresolved D. This CDR3 spans 15 amino acids. CDR1 is SNHLY and CDR2 is FYNNEI in the germline V gene. With 11 bases removed from V and 3 bases from J, the gap between germline ends came to 19 bases. The CDR3 spells CASKAALRDTGELFF. The CDR3 nucleotides are TGTGCCTCCAAGGCGGCTCTTCGGGACACCGGGGAGCTGTTTTTT.

This clone has only one observation. V and J are TRBV7-3 and TRBJ2-1; D might be TRBD1 (6 bases). The V and J ends lost 3 bases and 7 bases respectively, with 10 bases between them. CDR3 length: 13 amino acids. The germline CDR1 and CDR2 sequences are SGHTA and FQGTGA. As DNA, the CDR3 is TGTGCCAGCAGCTTGACAGGTCAGAATGAGCAGTTCTTC. This gives the protein CASSLTGQNEQFF.

The rearrangement joins TRBV5-4 to TRBJ2-7; perhaps TRBD2 as D (6 bases). This CDR3 contains 17 residues. The germline V gene has CDR1 SGHNT and CDR2 YYREEE (reference sequence). Trimming shortened V by 0 bases and J by 2 bases, and 18 bases separated the two germline ends. In DNA, the CDR3 is TGTGCCAGCAGCTTGGGCTGGGACCGACGGAGGGCCTACGAGCAGTACTTC. This codes for CASSLGWDRRRAYEQYF. Based on the CDR3 plus reference TRBV5-4 and TRBJ2-7, the full variable domain is ETGVTQSPTHLIKTRGQQVTLRCSSQSGHNTVSWYQQALGQGPQFIFQYYREEENGRGNFPPRFSGLQFPNYSSELNVNALELDDSALYLCASSLGWDRRRAYEQYFGPGTRLTVT.

The V and J genes are TRBV7-2 and TRBJ1-2, with D perhaps TRBD1 (6 bases). CDR1 and CDR2 from the germline V gene are SGHTA and FQGNSA. The CDR3 has 14 residues. Trimming shortened V by 6 bases and J by 1 base, and 12 bases separated the two germline ends. The CDR3 DNA is TGTGCCAGCAGTTCCGGGACAAATAACTATGGCTACACCTTC. Its translation: CASSSGTNNYGYTF. Combining the CDR3 with reference TRBV7-2 and TRBJ1-2 gives the whole variable domain GAGVSQSPSNKVTEKGKDVELRCDPISGHTALYWYRQSLGQGLEFLIYFQGNSAPDKSGLPSDRFSAERTGGSVSTLTIQRTQQEDSAVYLCASSSGTNNYGYTFGSGTRLTVV.

The chain carries TRBV9 and TRBJ2-5, with 10 bases matching TRBD1. The CDR3 loop spans 14 amino acids. Looked up from germline, CDR1 is SGDLS and CDR2 is YYNGEE. Losses at the gene ends were 0 bases for V and 5 bases for J; bases not matched to a gene: 1. Here the CDR3 DNA reads TGTGCCAGCAGCGTAGGACAGGGGGCTGAGACCCAGTACTTC. It specifies CASSVGQGAETQYF.

J is TRBJ2-1 and V is TRBV4-3, with 10 nucleotides matching TRBD2. Germline V lookup: CDR1 LGHNA, CDR2 YSLEER. CDR3 length: 16 amino acids. V trimming: 4 bases; J trimming: 9 bases; junction bases outside the gene matches: 12. CDR3 amino acids: CASSRTSGLGTGEQFF. CDR3 DNA: TGCGCCAGCAGCCGGACTAGCGGACTGGGGACCGGTGAGCAGTTCTTC.

J is TRBJ2-1 and V is TRBV2; D remains ambiguous. The CDR3 covers 14 residues. Germline V gives CDR1 SNHLY, CDR2 FYNNEI. V shed 0 bases and J shed 5 bases, with 8 bases lying between them. The CDR3: CASSEAEKNNEQFF. Here the CDR3 DNA reads TGTGCCAGCAGTGAAGCGGAGAAGAACAATGAGCAGTTCTTC.

This rearrangement joins TRBV27 to TRBJ2-7; 12 bases align to TRBD2. The CDR3 has 16 amino acids. The germline gives CDR1 MNHEY, CDR2 SMNVEV (reference sequence). Unmatched junction bases numbered 12, after V lost 6 bases and J lost 6 bases. The CDR3 is CASRDRVTSGSSEQYF. CDR3 bases: TGTGCCAGCAGGGACAGGGTGACTAGCGGGAGCTCCGAGCAGTACTTC.

The V gene is TRBV19, the J gene TRBJ1-4; the D gene is possibly TRBD1 (6 bases). V lost 5 bases and J 5 bases, leaving 18 bases between the germline ends. The CDR3 contains 16 residues. Germline V gene sequence: CDR1 LNHDA, CDR2 SQIVND (reference sequence). Written as DNA, the CDR3 is TGTGCCAGTAGTGTATACAGGGTTTGGGGAAATGAAAAACTGTTTTTT. Amino acids: CASSVYRVWGNEKLFF.

The rearrangement links TRBV4-3 to TRBJ2-3; 8 nucleotides line up with TRBD2. CDR1 LGHNA and CDR2 YSLEER come from the germline V gene. The CDR3 loop spans 16 amino acids. The V segment lost 0 bases and the J segment 0 bases; nucleotides outside the gene matches: 2. CDR3 bases: TGCGCCAGCAGCCAAGAGGCTAGCGGGAGCACAGATACGCAGTATTTT. It yields the protein CASSQEASGSTDTQYF.